These T cell receptor beta chains were read from a single sample in a study of T cells in tuberculosis. Sequenced by immunoSEQ multiplex PCR; TCRdb stores in-frame clones only, minus some. The data show about 43,000 clones, with 90% to 95% seen just once and under 2% held by the top ten. Input material: PBMCs. The receptor source for this set is a donor aged 10-30 years with latent tuberculosis or without tuberculosis infection. Some clones in this sample may be carry-over from other donors' samples. Each CDR3 is given with its conserved first and last residue. The D gene is left open where the match is weak. Size values are once, few and many counts, or a class for expanded clones, and some rows have none.

j_call: TRBJ2-7
v_call: TRBV19
clone_size: -
d_call: TRBD1
cdr3_nt: TGTGCCAGTAGCCGGGACAGATTTTACGAGCAGTACTTC
cdr3_aa: CASSRDRFYEQYF

j_call: TRBJ2-1
v_call: TRBV27
clone_size: -
d_call: TRBD2
cdr3_nt: TGTGCCAGCAGTTCAAACTGGCGGGAGGGCCACGATGAGCAGTTCTTC
cdr3_aa: CASSSNWREGHDEQFF

j_call: TRBJ1-1
v_call: TRBV5-6
clone_size: -
d_call: -
cdr3_nt: TGTGCCAGCAGCCTCCTATCCCTCACTGAAGCTTTCTTT
cdr3_aa: CASSLLSLTEAFF

j_call: TRBJ1-1
v_call: TRBV5-1
clone_size: -
d_call: -
cdr3_nt: TGCGCCAGCAGCTTACCGACAGCCATGAACACTGAAGCTTTCTTT
cdr3_aa: CASSLPTAMNTEAFF

j_call: TRBJ2-3
v_call: TRBV12-5
clone_size: -
d_call: -
cdr3_nt: TGTGCTAGTGGTTCCCCACCCGGGACTACAGATACGCAGTATTTT
cdr3_aa: CASGSPPGTTDTQYF

j_call: TRBJ2-1
v_call: TRBV28
clone_size: -
d_call: -
cdr3_nt: TGTGCCAGCAGTTACTACGGGGGACTCTCCTACAATGAGCAGTTCTTC
cdr3_aa: CASSYYGGLSYNEQFF

j_call: TRBJ1-2
v_call: TRBV18
clone_size: once
d_call: TRBD1
cdr3_nt: TGTGCCAGCTCCCCGAGGACAGGGTTAAACTATGGCTACACCTTC
cdr3_aa: CASSPRTGLNYGYTF

j_call: TRBJ2-7
v_call: TRBV11-2
clone_size: -
d_call: -
cdr3_nt: TGTGCCAGCAGCTTAGGGGTAAGGACACTCGGTTCCTACGAGCAGTACTTC
cdr3_aa: CASSLGVRTLGSYEQYF

j_call: TRBJ2-1
v_call: TRBV7-2
clone_size: -
d_call: TRBD2
cdr3_nt: TGTGCCAGCAGCTTATGGGCTAGCGGCTCCTACAATGAGCAGTTCTTC
cdr3_aa: CASSLWASGSYNEQFF

j_call: TRBJ2-1
v_call: TRBV7-8
clone_size: -
d_call: TRBD1
cdr3_nt: TGTGCCAGCAGCCCAGACAGGGTTGTTTACAATGAGCAGTTCTTC
cdr3_aa: CASSPDRVVYNEQFF

j_call: TRBJ2-7
v_call: TRBV6-5
clone_size: once
d_call: TRBD1
cdr3_nt: TGTGCCAGCAGTTCCTCCGGGACAGGGGACTACGAGCAGTACTTC
cdr3_aa: CASSSSGTGDYEQYF

j_call: TRBJ2-1
v_call: TRBV10-2
clone_size: -
d_call: TRBD1
cdr3_nt: TGCGCCAGCAGCTTACCTCGTTGGGGACAGGGTTCAAATGAGCAGTTCTTC
cdr3_aa: CASSLPRWGQGSNEQFF

j_call: TRBJ1-2
v_call: TRBV6-5
clone_size: -
d_call: -
cdr3_nt: TGTGCCAGCGGGGGAGGGCCCTATGGCTACACCTTC
cdr3_aa: CASGGGPYGYTF

j_call: TRBJ2-7
v_call: TRBV6-1
clone_size: -
d_call: TRBD1
cdr3_nt: TGTGCCAGCAGTGAAATTCCGGGACAGGGAAGGCACGAGCAGTACTTC
cdr3_aa: CASSEIPGQGRHEQYF

j_call: TRBJ2-1
v_call: TRBV5-1
clone_size: -
d_call: TRBD2
cdr3_nt: TGCGCCAGCAGCCCCACCGGGACTAGCGGCCACAATGAGCAGTTCTTC
cdr3_aa: CASSPTGTSGHNEQFF

j_call: TRBJ2-1
v_call: TRBV5-1
clone_size: -
d_call: TRBD2
cdr3_nt: TGCGCCAGCAGCCCGACTAGCGGTAGCTCCTACAATGAGCAGTTCTTC
cdr3_aa: CASSPTSGSSYNEQFF

j_call: TRBJ2-3
v_call: TRBV7-2
clone_size: -
d_call: TRBD2
cdr3_nt: TGTGCCAGCAGCTTAGGTCGACTAGCGGGAGCGAAAGATACGCAGTATTTT
cdr3_aa: CASSLGRLAGAKDTQYF

j_call: TRBJ2-5
v_call: TRBV25-1
clone_size: -
d_call: TRBD1
cdr3_nt: TGTGCCAGCAGTTTCCCCGGACAGGGCAGCCAAGAGACCCAGTACTTC
cdr3_aa: CASSFPGQGSQETQYF

j_call: TRBJ1-2
v_call: TRBV7-3
clone_size: -
d_call: -
cdr3_nt: TGTGCCAGCAGCTTAACGGGCAGCTCTAACTATGGCTACACCTTC
cdr3_aa: CASSLTGSSNYGYTF

j_call: TRBJ2-7
v_call: TRBV7-8
clone_size: -
d_call: -
cdr3_nt: TGTGCCAGCAGCTTAGCATTCGCAGGGGGGACGTCGTACGAGCAGTACTTC
cdr3_aa: CASSLAFAGGTSYEQYF

j_call: TRBJ1-2
v_call: TRBV7-2
clone_size: few
d_call: TRBD1
cdr3_nt: TGTGCCAGCAGCTCCCGGGACAGTGTTTCCTATGGCTACACCTTC
cdr3_aa: CASSSRDSVSYGYTF

j_call: TRBJ2-1
v_call: TRBV28
clone_size: -
d_call: TRBD1
cdr3_nt: TGTGCCAGCACCCCATGGACAGGGAGGTATGAGCAGTTCTTC
cdr3_aa: CASTPWTGRYEQFF

j_call: TRBJ2-2
v_call: TRBV27
clone_size: -
d_call: -
cdr3_nt: TGTGCCAGCAGTTTGGAAGGGGTTTCCACCGGGGAGCTGTTTTTT
cdr3_aa: CASSLEGVSTGELFF

j_call: TRBJ2-7
v_call: TRBV27
clone_size: -
d_call: -
cdr3_nt: TGTGCCAGCAGTTACGGCGGCTCCTACGAGCAGTACTTC
cdr3_aa: CASSYGGSYEQYF

j_call: TRBJ2-7
v_call: TRBV4-1
clone_size: -
d_call: TRBD1
cdr3_nt: TGCGCCAGCAGCCTTGGACAGGGCTCCTACGAGCAGTACTTC
cdr3_aa: CASSLGQGSYEQYF

j_call: TRBJ1-1
v_call: TRBV7-9
clone_size: -
d_call: -
cdr3_nt: TGTGCCAGCAGCCAGGGGACGGTGGGGGCCCCTGAAGCTTTCTTT
cdr3_aa: CASSQGTVGAPEAFF

j_call: TRBJ1-2
v_call: TRBV2
clone_size: -
d_call: -
cdr3_nt: TGTGCCAGCATCAGGGAGGGGGGCGTCTTCGGCTACACCTTC
cdr3_aa: CASIREGGVFGYTF

j_call: TRBJ1-5
v_call: TRBV6-1
clone_size: -
d_call: -
cdr3_nt: TGTGCCAGCAGGTATACAGGGAGCAATCAGCCCCAGCATTTT
cdr3_aa: CASRYTGSNQPQHF

j_call: TRBJ2-1
v_call: TRBV5-6
clone_size: -
d_call: -
cdr3_nt: TGTGCCAGCAGCTCCAGGATGGCCAGGGTATCCTACAATGAGCAGTTCTTC
cdr3_aa: CASSSRMARVSYNEQFF

j_call: TRBJ2-1
v_call: TRBV7-9
clone_size: -
d_call: TRBD2
cdr3_nt: TGTGCCAGCAGCTCGCCAGGACTAGCGGCTTACAATGAGCAGTTCTTC
cdr3_aa: CASSSPGLAAYNEQFF

j_call: TRBJ2-2
v_call: TRBV7-9
clone_size: -
d_call: -
cdr3_nt: TGTGCCAGCAGCACGGGGGTAAACGGGGAGCTGTTTTTT
cdr3_aa: CASSTGVNGELFF

j_call: TRBJ1-2
v_call: TRBV7-2
clone_size: -
d_call: -
cdr3_nt: TGTGCCAGCAGCCTAAGGAGGGAGATCCATGGCTACACCTTC
cdr3_aa: CASSLRREIHGYTF

j_call: TRBJ2-1
v_call: TRBV9
clone_size: -
d_call: TRBD2
cdr3_nt: TGTGCCAGCAGCGCTGGGACTAGCGGGAGATCTTTGCAGTTCTTC
cdr3_aa: CASSAGTSGRSLQFF